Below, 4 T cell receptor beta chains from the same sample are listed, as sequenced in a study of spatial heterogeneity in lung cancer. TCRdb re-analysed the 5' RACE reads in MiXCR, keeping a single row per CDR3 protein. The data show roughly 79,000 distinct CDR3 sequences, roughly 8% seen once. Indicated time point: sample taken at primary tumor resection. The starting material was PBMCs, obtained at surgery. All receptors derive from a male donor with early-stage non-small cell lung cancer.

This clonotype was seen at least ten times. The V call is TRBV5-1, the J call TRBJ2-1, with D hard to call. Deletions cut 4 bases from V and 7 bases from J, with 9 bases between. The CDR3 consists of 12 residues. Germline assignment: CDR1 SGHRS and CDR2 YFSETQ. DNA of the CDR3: TGCGCCAGCAGCCCGGCTCGTAATGAGCAGTTCTTC. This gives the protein CASSPARNEQFF.

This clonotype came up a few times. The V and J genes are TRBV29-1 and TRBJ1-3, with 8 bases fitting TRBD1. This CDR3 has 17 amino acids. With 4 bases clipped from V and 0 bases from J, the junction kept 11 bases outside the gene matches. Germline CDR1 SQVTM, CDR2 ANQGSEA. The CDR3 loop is CSVVGGQDRFSGNTIYF. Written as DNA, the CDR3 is TGCAGCGTTGTGGGGGGACAGGACCGATTCTCTGGAAACACCATATATTTT.

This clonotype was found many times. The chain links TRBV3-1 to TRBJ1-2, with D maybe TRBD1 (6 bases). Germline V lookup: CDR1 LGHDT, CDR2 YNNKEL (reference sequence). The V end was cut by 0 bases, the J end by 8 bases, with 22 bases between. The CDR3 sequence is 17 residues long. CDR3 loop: CASSQDLQGWFGEGYTF. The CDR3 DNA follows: TGTGCCAGCAGCCAAGATCTACAGGGATGGTTCGGCGAGGGCTACACCTTC.

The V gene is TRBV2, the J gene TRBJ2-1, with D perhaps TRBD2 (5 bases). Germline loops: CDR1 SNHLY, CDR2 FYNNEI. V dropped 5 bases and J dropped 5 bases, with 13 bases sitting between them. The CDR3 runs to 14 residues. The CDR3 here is CASSPEGYNNEQFF. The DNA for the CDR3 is TGTGCCAGCAGTCCCGAGGGATACAACAATGAGCAGTTCTTC.